Listed here are 16 T cell receptor beta chains from one sample, sequenced in a study of Graves' ophthalmopathy and Graves' hyperthyroidism. The sequenced template was RNA, covering the TCR beta CDR3 region. Scientists carried out first-round RT-PCR using HTBI primers and then a second-round multiplex PCR. TCRdb independently ran MiXCR on the multiplex PCR reads; one entry per CDR3 protein. The sample lists under 200,000 distinct CDR3 sequences, about 40% occurring once. The sample taken for sequencing was peripheral blood. Receptors were obtained from a woman aged 40 to 50 with Graves' ophthalmopathy.

This clonotype was counted at least ten times. This chain links TRBV6-4 with TRBJ2-7; 15 bases align to TRBD2. With 8 bases clipped from V and 7 bases from J, the junction kept 21 bases outside the gene matches. Germline V gene lookup returns CDR1 MRHNA and CDR2 SNTAGT. The CDR3 is made up of 19 amino acids. The CDR3 spells CASDQLPGLAGGRSEEQYF. DNA of the CDR3: TGTGCCAGCGATCAACTACCGGGACTAGCGGGGGGCCGGTCTGAGGAGCAGTACTTC.

This clonotype was seen a handful of times. This chain uses TRBV6-2 or TRBV6-3 with TRBJ1-5; no reliable D call. The CDR3 extends over 15 amino acids. With 6 bases removed from V and 4 bases from J, the gap between germline ends came to 16 bases. The V gene's germline CDR1 is MNHEY and CDR2 SVGEGT. In nucleotides, the CDR3 is TGTGCCAGCAGCACGTGGGATCTCGGGAATCAGCCCCAGCATTTT. It translates to CASSTWDLGNQPQHF.

This clonotype appeared many times. V gene TRBV7-3 combines with J gene TRBJ1-1, with D unresolved. CDR1 is SGHTA, CDR2 FQGTGA, per germline. The V end was cut by 5 bases, the J end by 1 base, with 14 bases between. This CDR3 is built from 15 residues. CDR3 sequence reads: CASSPNEGRNTEAFF. CDR3 nucleotides: TGTGCCAGCAGCCCCAACGAGGGCAGGAACACTGAAGCTTTCTTT.

CDR3 coding DNA: TGTGCCAGCAGTGGCCGGACAGGGTTGGGAGAGACCCAGTACTTC. Residues: CASSGRTGLGETQYF. This chain joins TRBV6-1 and TRBJ2-5; 8 positions match TRBD1. V shed 4 bases and J 4 bases; nucleotides not matched to a gene: 8. The CDR3 length is 15 residues. The germline CDR1 and CDR2 sequences are MNHNS and SASEGT.

Judged by abundance, this clonotype is medium-sized. V gene TRBV27 combines with J gene TRBJ1-2; 7 bases align to TRBD1. V was clipped by 4 bases and J by 6 bases; unmatched bases: 5. The CDR3 is made up of 13 amino acids. The germline CDR1 and CDR2 sequences are MNHEY and SMNVEV (reference sequence). The DNA of the CDR3 is TGTGCCAGCAGTTCAGGGGGTAGGAATGGCTACACCTTC. It yields the protein CASSSGGRNGYTF.

There are many counts of this clonotype. A single base separates this from a much larger clone, so it may be a read error. This sequence joins TRBV28 and TRBJ2-7; D is undetermined. V lost 5 bases to trimming and J lost 2 bases, with 4 bases between them. Germline V gene lookup returns CDR1 MDHEN and CDR2 SYDVKM. The CDR3 extends over 11 amino acids. This chain's CDR3 is CASSTPYEQYF. The DNA of the CDR3 is TGTGCCAGCAGTACCCCCTACGAGCAGTACTTC.

This clonotype has just one count. The V call is TRBV6-1, the J call TRBJ1-5; weak D call: TRBD1 (5 bases). Deletions cut 2 bases from V and 6 bases from J, with 8 bases between. The CDR3 totals 13 residues. Germline V gene sequence: CDR1 MNHNS, CDR2 SASEGT. CDR3 nucleotides: TGTGCCAGCAGTGAACACGGGGGTCAGCCCCAGCATTTT. It specifies CASSEHGGQPQHF.

This clonotype occurred many times. The chain is built from TRBV18 and TRBJ1-1; the D gene is possibly TRBD1 (5 bases). Trimming pared 1 base from V and 8 bases from J, leaving 11 bases between. The germline CDR1 and CDR2 sequences are KGHSH and LQKENI. CDR3 length equals 13 residues. In nucleotides, the CDR3 is TGTGCCAGCTCACCACGGCAGGGAAAAGAAGCTTTCTTT. Protein product: CASSPRQGKEAFF.

This clonotype was recorded many times. The rearrangement uses TRBV2 and TRBJ2-4; tentative D call: TRBD1 (6 bases). Trimming took 5 bases from V and 5 from J, leaving 16 bases between them. CDR3 length equals 15 residues. CDR1 and CDR2 from the germline V gene are SNHLY and FYNNEI. For the CDR3, the DNA is TGTGCCAGCAGTTCCGAAGGGGGATCCGAAAACATTCAGTACTTC. This sequence encodes CASSSEGGSENIQYF.

This clonotype was counted a few times. The genes are TRBV12-3 or TRBV12-4 and TRBJ1-1; no firm D call. CDR3 size: 11 residues. With 4 bases removed from V and 7 bases from J, the gap between germline ends came to 7 bases. The CDR3 reads CASSSAIEAFF. For the CDR3, the DNA is TGTGCCAGCAGTTCCGCCATTGAAGCTTTCTTT.

The rearrangement links TRBV11-2 to TRBJ2-7; 15 bases are shared with TRBD2. Germline loops: CDR1 SGHAT, CDR2 FQNNGV. The junction had 12 bases not matched to a gene; V was cut back by 0 bases and J by 0 bases. The CDR3 runs to 21 residues. DNA of the CDR3: TGTGCCAGCAGCTTAGATCGCCGGACTAGCGGGAGGGCCCTTAGCTCCTACGAGCAGTACTTC. Its translation: CASSLDRRTSGRALSSYEQYF.

This chain joins TRBV6-2 or TRBV6-3 and TRBJ2-5; possible D gene TRBD2, 5 bases. Germline-derived CDR1 and CDR2 are MNHEY and SVGEGT. The CDR3 contains 11 residues. Trimming pared 2 bases from V and 7 bases from J, leaving 5 bases between. The CDR3 sequence: CASSYRGTQYF. The DNA for the CDR3 is TGTGCCAGCAGTTACCGGGGGACCCAGTACTTC.

This clonotype was counted ten times or more. V and J are TRBV2 and TRBJ2-2, with TRBD1 matching 9 bases. Germline assignment: CDR1 SNHLY and CDR2 FYNNEI. The J segment lost 2 bases and the V segment lost 5 bases, leaving 3 bases of the junction unmatched. The CDR3 loop spans 15 amino acids. CDR3 coding DNA: TGTGCCAGCAGTCGGACAGGGGATAACACCGGGGAGCTGTTTTTT. Protein: CASSRTGDNTGELFF.

J is TRBJ1-2 and V is TRBV6-1, with D tentatively TRBD1 (5 bases). The CDR3 extends over 14 amino acids. In germline, CDR1 is MNHNS, CDR2 SASEGT. V was pared by 4 bases and J by 3 bases, with 12 bases between. The CDR3 loop is CASSVFQGDYGYTF. CDR3 coding DNA: TGTGCCAGCAGTGTATTTCAGGGCGACTATGGCTACACCTTC.

The chain employs TRBV10-3 and TRBJ1-2, with D unclear. Germline V gene sequence: CDR1 ENHRY, CDR2 SYGVKD. The CDR3 totals 12 residues. V was cut by 3 bases and J by 5 bases, with 7 bases left in between. The CDR3 DNA sequence: TGTGCCATCAGTGAAAGACATTATGGCTACACCTTC. This sequence encodes CAISERHYGYTF.

This clonotype was seen more than once but under ten times. The V gene is TRBV12-3 or TRBV12-4, the J gene TRBJ2-2; D is undetermined. This CDR3 is 11 amino acids long. V lost 5 bases to trimming and J lost 6 bases, with 4 bases between them. DNA of the CDR3: TGTGCCAGCAGTGAACCCGGGGAGCTGTTTTTT. Translated: CASSEPGELFF.